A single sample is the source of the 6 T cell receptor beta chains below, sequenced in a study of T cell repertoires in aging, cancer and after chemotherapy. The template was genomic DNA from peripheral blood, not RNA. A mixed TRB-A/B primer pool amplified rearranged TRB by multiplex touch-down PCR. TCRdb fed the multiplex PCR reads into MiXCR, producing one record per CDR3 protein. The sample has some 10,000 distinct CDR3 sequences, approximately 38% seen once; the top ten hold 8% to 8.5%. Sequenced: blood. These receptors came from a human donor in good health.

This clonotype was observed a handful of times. The CDR3 nucleotides read TGTGCCAGCAGACGCAATCAGCCCCAGCATTTT. It yields the protein CASRRNQPQHF. This sequence joins TRBV6-6 and TRBJ1-5; D gene ambiguous. Trimming left V 6 bases short and J 2 bases short, with 2 bases between. The CDR3 extends over 11 amino acids. Looked up from germline, CDR1 is MNHNY and CDR2 is SVGAGI (reference sequence).

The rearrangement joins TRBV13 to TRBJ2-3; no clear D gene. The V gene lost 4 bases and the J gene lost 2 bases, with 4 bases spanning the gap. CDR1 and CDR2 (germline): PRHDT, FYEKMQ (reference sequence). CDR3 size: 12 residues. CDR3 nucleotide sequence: TGTGCCAGCAGCTGGAACACAGATACGCAGTATTTT. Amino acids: CASSWNTDTQYF.

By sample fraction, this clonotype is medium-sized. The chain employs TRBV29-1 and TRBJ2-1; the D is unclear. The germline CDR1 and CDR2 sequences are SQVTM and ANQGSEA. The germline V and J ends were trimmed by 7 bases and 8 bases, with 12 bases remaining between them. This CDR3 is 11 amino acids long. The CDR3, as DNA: TGCAGCGGCCTCGGCCAACATGAGCAGTTCTTC. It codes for CSGLGQHEQFF.

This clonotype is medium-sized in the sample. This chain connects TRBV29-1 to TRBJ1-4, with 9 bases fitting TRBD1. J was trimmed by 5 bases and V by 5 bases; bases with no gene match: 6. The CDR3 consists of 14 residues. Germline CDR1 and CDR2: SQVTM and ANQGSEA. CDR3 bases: TGCAGCGTTATGGGAGACAGGGGGAATGAAAAACTGTTTTTT. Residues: CSVMGDRGNEKLFF.

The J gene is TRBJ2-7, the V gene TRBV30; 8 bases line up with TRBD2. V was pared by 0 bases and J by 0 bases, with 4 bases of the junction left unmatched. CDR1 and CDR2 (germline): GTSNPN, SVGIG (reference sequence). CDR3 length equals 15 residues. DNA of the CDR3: TGTGCCTGGAGTGTAGGCGGGGGGAACTCCTACGAGCAGTACTTC. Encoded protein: CAWSVGGGNSYEQYF.

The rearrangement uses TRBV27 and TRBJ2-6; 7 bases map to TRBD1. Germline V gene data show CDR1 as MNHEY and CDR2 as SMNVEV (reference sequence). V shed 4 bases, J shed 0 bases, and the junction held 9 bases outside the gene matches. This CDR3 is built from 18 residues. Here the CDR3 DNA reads TGTGCCAGCAGTTATACGACAGGGTCCCCCTCTGGGGCCAACGTCCTGACTTTC. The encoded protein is CASSYTTGSPSGANVLTF.